This is a list of T cell receptor beta chains from one sample in a study of T cell responses to AZD1222 COVID-19 vaccine. Only in-frame clones appear in the TCRdb table, and some are missing; sequencing was by immunoSEQ multiplex PCR. This table has around 120,000 clones, approximately 88% appearing once. The sequenced sample was peripheral blood, obtained on day 0 of AZD1222 vaccination. These receptors were obtained from an adult in good health. The CDR3 runs from the conserved cysteine through the conserved F or W. Clone size, where shown, is once, few, many, or a class for clones that have expanded.

>-|TRBJ1-6|TRBV12-3/TRBV12-4
CARSQQPNSPLHF
>-|TRBJ1-2|TRBV11-1
CASSLGWTRYF
>-|TRBJ2-7|TRBV18
CASSPIAGTENLQYF
>-|TRBJ1-2|TRBV10-3
CAISGQGDSYGYTF
>once|TRBJ2-7|TRBV5-5
CASHYDKTEQYF
>-|TRBJ2-5|TRBV18
CASSPPNAETQYF
>-|TRBJ2-7|TRBV12-3/TRBV12-4
CASSYIATEQYF
>-|TRBJ1-2|TRBV27
CASSFTGFLGYTF
>-|TRBJ1-2|TRBV28
CASSPLEDRGFYGYTF
>-|TRBJ1-1|TRBV16
CASSQSAGMNTEAFF
>-|TRBJ2-3|TRBV11-2
CASSLVRGRVPADTQYF
>-|TRBJ2-7|TRBV29-1
CSVAVTRTYEQYF
>-|TRBJ1-4|TRBV2
CASRGDSGEKLFF
>-|TRBJ2-5|TRBV5-4
CASSRISTGEGETQYF
>-|TRBJ2-3|TRBV28
CASSFAGSGRAYRSTDTQYF
>few|TRBJ2-7|TRBV29-1
CSVEGVQGAYEQYF
>-|TRBJ1-2|TRBV7-9
CASSFSGTTLGYTF
>-|TRBJ1-5|TRBV12-3/TRBV12-4
CASSTGNNQPQHF
>-|TRBJ2-5|TRBV19
CASSISSMGPPRETQYF
>few|TRBJ2-1|TRBV6-1
CASSELSWQFF
>-|TRBJ1-1|TRBV5-1
CASSWRQGLNTEAFF
>-|TRBJ1-5|TRBV27
CASSRQGVGQPQHF
>-|TRBJ1-2|TRBV27
CASSRGGSGYTF
>-|TRBJ1-3|TRBV18
CASSPPGGGNTIYF
>once|TRBJ1-3|TRBV6-1
CASSATSRRVTGNTIYF
>-|TRBJ2-2|TRBV25-1
CASSWAPHTGELFF
>-|TRBJ2-1|TRBV7-2
CASSPRLAGDEQFF
>once|TRBJ1-3|TRBV5-6
CASSFYQAVPVENTIYF
>-|TRBJ1-1|TRBV27
CASRMGANAEAFF
>-|TRBJ1-2|TRBV30
CAWSVRPREYGYTF
>-|TRBJ1-4|TRBV7-8
CASSSGRGNEKLFF
>-|TRBJ1-4|TRBV5-1
CASSLTQGGFNEKLFF
>-|TRBJ2-1|TRBV9
CASRALTGSQKQFF
>-|TRBJ1-2|TRBV7-8
CASSSRTDRFYGYTF
>-|TRBJ1-1|TRBV6-2/TRBV6-3
CASSLTLLTEAFF
>once|TRBJ2-3|TRBV18
CASSPLAASGGTDTQYF
>-|TRBJ2-5|TRBV13
CASSLVQGIQETQYF
>-|TRBJ2-5|TRBV3-1/TRBV3-2
CASSQKPGLAGLQETQYF
>-|TRBJ1-5|TRBV30
CACNRGLGPQHF
>-|TRBJ1-6|TRBV27
CASSWGRGSYNSPLHF